This T cell receptor beta chain was sequenced during a study of cytomegalovirus exposure and HLA in healthy donors. PCR involved 60 Vbeta and 13 Jbeta primers. Sequenced by immunoSEQ multiplex PCR; TCRdb stores in-frame clones only, minus some. The table has about 150,000 clones, less than 85% seen once. The germline gives CDR1 ENHRY, CDR2 SYGVKD. The ends lost 6 bases at V and 0 bases at J; junction bases unmatched: 5. CDR3 size: 15 residues. The V and J genes are TRBV10-3 and TRBJ1-5; 7 nucleotides align to TRBD1. Sequences were obtained from PBMCs. The TCR was taken from a man aged 40-49 years in good health and CMV-seronegative. The CDR3 is CAISEGQDSNQPQHF. The CDR3 DNA reads as TGTGCCATCAGCGAAGGACAGGATAGCAATCAGCCCCAGCATTTT.